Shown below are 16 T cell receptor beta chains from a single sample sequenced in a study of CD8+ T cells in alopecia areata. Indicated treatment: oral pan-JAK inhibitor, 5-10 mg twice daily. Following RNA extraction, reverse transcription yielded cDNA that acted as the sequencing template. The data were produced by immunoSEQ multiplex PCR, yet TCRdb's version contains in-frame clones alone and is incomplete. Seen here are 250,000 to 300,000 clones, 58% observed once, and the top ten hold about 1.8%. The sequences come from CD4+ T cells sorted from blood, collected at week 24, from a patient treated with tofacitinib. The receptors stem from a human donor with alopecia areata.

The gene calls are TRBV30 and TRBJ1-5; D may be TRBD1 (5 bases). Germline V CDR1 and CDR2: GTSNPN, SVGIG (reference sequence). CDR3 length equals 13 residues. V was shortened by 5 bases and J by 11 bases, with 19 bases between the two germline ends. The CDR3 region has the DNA TGTGCCTGGGGGGCCCGCCCCGAATCAGCCCAGCATTTT. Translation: CAWGARPESAQHF. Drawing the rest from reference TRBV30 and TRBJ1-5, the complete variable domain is SQTIHQWPATLVQPVGSPLSLECTVEGTSNPNLYWYRQAAGRGLQLLFYSVGIGQISSEVPQNLSASRPQDRQFILSSKKLLLSDSGFYLCAWGARPESAQHFGDGTRLSIL.

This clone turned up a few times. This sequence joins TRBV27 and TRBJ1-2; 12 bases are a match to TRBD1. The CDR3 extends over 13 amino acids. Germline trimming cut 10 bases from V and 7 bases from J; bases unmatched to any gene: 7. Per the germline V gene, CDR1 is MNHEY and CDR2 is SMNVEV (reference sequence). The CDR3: CATAGTGGFGYTF. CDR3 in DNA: TGTGCCACCGCCGGGACAGGGGGCTTTGGCTACACCTTC.

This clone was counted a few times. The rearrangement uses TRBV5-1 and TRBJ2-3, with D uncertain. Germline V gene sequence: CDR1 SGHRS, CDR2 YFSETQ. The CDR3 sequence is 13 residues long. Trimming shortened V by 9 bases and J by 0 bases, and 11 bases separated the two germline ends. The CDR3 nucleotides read TGCGCCACCGGAGACGGTAGCACAGATACGCAGTATTTT. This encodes CATGDGSTDTQYF.

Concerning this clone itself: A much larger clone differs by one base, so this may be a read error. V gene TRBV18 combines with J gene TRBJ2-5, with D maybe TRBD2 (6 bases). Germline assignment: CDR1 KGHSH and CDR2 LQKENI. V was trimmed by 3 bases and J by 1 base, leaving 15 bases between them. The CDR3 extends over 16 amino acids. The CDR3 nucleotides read TGTGCCAGCTCACCGTCCAGTGGAGGGCCCCAAGAGACCCAGTACTTC. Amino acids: CASSPSSGGPQETQYF.

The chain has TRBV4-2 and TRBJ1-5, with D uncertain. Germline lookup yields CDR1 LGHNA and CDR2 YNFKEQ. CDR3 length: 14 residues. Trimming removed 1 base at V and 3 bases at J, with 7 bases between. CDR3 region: CASSQGRANQPQHF. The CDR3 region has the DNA TGTGCCAGCAGCCAAGGGAGGGCCAATCAGCCCCAGCATTTT.

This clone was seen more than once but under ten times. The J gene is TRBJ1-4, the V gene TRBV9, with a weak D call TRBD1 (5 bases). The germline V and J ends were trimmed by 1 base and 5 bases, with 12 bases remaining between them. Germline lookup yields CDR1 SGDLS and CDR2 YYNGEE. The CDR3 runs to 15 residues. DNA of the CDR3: TGTGCCAGCAGCGTAAGTCAGGGCGGCAATGAAAAACTGTTTTTT. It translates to CASSVSQGGNEKLFF.

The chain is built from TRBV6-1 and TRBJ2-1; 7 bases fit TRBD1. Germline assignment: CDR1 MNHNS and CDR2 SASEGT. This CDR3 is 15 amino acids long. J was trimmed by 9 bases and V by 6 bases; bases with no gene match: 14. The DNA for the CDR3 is TGTGCCAGCAGCGGTACCGGGCTCGCAGGGGGTGAGCAGTTCTTC. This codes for CASSGTGLAGGEQFF.

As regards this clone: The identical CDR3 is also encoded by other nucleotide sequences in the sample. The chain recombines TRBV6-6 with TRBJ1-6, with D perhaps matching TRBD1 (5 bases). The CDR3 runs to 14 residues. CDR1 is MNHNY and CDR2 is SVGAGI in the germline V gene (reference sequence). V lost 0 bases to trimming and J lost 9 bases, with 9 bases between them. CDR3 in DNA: TGTGCCAGCAGTTACTCCAAGGGGAGTTCACCCCTCCACTTT. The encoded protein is CASSYSKGSSPLHF.

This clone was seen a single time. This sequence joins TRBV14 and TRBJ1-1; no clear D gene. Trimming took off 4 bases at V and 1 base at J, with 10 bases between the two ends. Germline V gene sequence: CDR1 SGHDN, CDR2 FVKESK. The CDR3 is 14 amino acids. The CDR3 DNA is TGTGCCAGCAGCCCCTGGACCGGGAACACTGAAGCTTTCTTT. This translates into CASSPWTGNTEAFF.

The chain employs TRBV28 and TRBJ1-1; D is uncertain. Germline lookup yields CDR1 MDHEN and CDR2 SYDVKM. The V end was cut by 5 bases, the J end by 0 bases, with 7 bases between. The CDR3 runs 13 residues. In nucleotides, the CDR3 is TGTGCCAGCAGTACCGGGCTGAACACTGAAGCTTTCTTT. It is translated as CASSTGLNTEAFF.

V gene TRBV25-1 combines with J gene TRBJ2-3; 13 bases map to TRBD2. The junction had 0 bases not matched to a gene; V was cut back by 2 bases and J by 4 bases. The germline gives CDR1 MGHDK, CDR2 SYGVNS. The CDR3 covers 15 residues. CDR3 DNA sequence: TGTGCCAGCAGTGAAACTAGCGGGGGGGCAGATACGCAGTATTTT. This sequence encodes CASSETSGGADTQYF.

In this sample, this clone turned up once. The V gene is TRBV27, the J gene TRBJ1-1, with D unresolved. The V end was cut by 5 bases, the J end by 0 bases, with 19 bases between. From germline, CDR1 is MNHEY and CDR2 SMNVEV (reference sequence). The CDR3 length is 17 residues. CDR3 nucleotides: TGTGCCAGCAGTCCCGGATGGCGGTCCACTATGAACACTGAAGCTTTCTTT. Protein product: CASSPGWRSTMNTEAFF.

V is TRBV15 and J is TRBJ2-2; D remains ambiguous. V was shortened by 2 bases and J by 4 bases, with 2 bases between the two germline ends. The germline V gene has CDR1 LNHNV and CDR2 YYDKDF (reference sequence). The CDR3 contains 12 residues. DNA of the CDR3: TGTGCCACCAGCAGATCCACCGGGGAGCTGTTTTTT. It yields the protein CATSRSTGELFF.

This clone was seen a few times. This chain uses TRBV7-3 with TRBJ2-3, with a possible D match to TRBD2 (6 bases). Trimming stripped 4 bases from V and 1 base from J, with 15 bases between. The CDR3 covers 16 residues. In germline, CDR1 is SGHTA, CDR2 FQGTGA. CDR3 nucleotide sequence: TGTGCCAGCAGCTCCAATCCGGGACTGGGCACAGATACGCAGTATTTT. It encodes CASSSNPGLGTDTQYF.

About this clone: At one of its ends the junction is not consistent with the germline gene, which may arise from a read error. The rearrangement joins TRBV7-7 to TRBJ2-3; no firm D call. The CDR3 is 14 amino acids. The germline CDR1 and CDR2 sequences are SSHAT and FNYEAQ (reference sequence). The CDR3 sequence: CASSPGRSGDTQYF. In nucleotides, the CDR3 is TGTGCTAGCAGCCCTGGACGTTCCGGAGATACGCAGTATTTT.

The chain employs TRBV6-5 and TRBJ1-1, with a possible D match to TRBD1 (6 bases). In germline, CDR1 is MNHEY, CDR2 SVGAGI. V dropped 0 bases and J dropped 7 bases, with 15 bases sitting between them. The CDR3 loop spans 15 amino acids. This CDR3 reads CASSYSSQGGGEAFF. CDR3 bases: TGTGCCAGCAGTTACTCGAGTCAGGGAGGGGGTGAAGCTTTCTTT.